This TCR beta chain was sequenced in a study of T-cell reconstitution after alpha-beta-depleted transplantation in children. There are 16 residues in the CDR3. Germline lookup yields CDR1 SGHVS and CDR2 FQNEAQ. V lost 6 bases and J lost 6; bases outside the gene matches: 9. This clonotype occurred many times. TCRbeta library preparation incorporated unique molecular identifiers. One entry per CDR3 protein results from TCRdb running MiXCR on the PCR reads. The sample records some 490,000 distinct CDR3 sequences, roughly an eighth being singletons. This sample comprised PBMCs from the stem cell graft donor, obtained from the stem cell graft. This clonotype was obtained from a human donor who donated a stem cell graft to a child with combined immunodeficiency. The V and J genes are TRBV7-8 and TRBJ2-3, with 13 bases that match TRBD2. DNA for the CDR3: TGTGCCAGCAGACGTACTAGCGGGGGGGCCGGGGATACGCAGTATTTT. Translated, it gives CASRRTSGGAGDTQYF.